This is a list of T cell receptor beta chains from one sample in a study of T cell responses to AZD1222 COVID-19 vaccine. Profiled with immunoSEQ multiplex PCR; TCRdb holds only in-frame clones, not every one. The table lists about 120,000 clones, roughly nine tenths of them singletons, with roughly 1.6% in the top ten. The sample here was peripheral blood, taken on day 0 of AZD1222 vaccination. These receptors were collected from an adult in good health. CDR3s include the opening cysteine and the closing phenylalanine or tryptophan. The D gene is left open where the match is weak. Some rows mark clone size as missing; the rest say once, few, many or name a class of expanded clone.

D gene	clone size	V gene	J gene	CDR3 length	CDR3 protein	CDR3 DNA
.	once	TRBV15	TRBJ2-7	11	CATGDGYEQYF	TGTGCCACAGGGGACGGCTACGAGCAGTACTTC
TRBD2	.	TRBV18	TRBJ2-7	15	CASSLGGSLAYEQYF	TGTGCCAGCTCACTAGGCGGGAGTCTCGCCTACGAGCAGTACTTC
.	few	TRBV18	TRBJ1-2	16	CASSPGQNIANYGYTF	TGTGCCAGCTCACCCGGACAGAATATAGCTAACTATGGCTACACCTTC
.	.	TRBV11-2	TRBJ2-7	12	CASTSGGHEQYF	TGTGCCAGCACCTCGGGGGGCCACGAGCAGTACTTC
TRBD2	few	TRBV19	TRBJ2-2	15	CASTEAGVTAGELFF	TGTGCCAGTACCGAAGCGGGAGTTACGGCCGGGGAGCTGTTTTTT
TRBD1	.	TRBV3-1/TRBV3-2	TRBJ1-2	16	CASSIIYRGSGYGYTF	TGTGCCAGCAGCATTATATACAGGGGAAGCGGCTATGGCTACACCTTC
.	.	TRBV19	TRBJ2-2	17	CASSWPRETGDTGELFF	TGTGCCAGTAGTTGGCCGCGAGAGACTGGCGACACCGGGGAGCTGTTTTTT
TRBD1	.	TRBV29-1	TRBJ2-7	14	CSVESGQGVGEQYF	TGCAGCGTTGAATCGGGACAGGGGGTGGGAGAGCAGTACTTC
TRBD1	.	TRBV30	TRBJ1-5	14	CAWRPDREGQPQHF	TGTGCCTGGAGACCCGACAGGGAAGGTCAGCCCCAGCATTTT
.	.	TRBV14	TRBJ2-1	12	CASSPRSNEQFF	TGTGCCAGCAGCCCCCGAAGCAATGAGCAGTTCTTC
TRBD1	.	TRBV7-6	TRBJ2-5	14	CASSRQGVRETQYF	TGTGCCAGCAGCCGACAGGGGGTGCGGGAGACCCAGTACTTC
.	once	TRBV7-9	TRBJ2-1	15	CASSPPDGAYNEQFF	TGTGCCAGCAGCCCCCCGGACGGCGCCTACAATGAGCAGTTCTTC
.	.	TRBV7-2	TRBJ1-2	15	CASSLAREVSGGYTF	TGTGCCAGCAGCTTAGCGAGGGAGGTGTCGGGCGGCTACACCTTC
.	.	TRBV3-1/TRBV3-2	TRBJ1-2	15	CASSPTWTHKYGYTF	TGTGCCAGCAGCCCAACTTGGACTCACAAGTATGGCTACACCTTC
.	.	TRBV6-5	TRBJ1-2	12	CASSWTAYGYTF	TGTGCCAGCAGTTGGACAGCTTATGGCTACACCTTC